Listed here are 30 T cell receptor beta chains from one sample, sequenced in a study of PD-1 blockade in classical Hodgkin lymphoma. Data came from immunoSEQ multiplex PCR; TCRdb stores just in-frame clones and leaves some out. There are some 31,000 clones in the sample; around 67% occur only once, and roughly 15% lies in the top ten. Following autologous stem cell transplantation, relapse occurred in every patient, and exposure to brentuximab vedotin varied. Sequencing used peripheral blood mononuclear cells (PBMCs), obtained before the second cycle of nivolumab. These receptors were collected from a human donor with classical Hodgkin lymphoma.

The chain joins TRBV6-5 to TRBJ2-7, with TRBD1 identical over 7 bases. The CDR3 spans 13 residues. Germline assignment: CDR1 MNHEY and CDR2 SVGAGI. V lost 2 bases to trimming and J lost 6 bases; unmatched junction nucleotides: 4. The CDR3 is CASSYRDRGEQYF. The CDR3 bases are TGTGCCAGCAGTTACAGGGACAGAGGCGAGCAGTACTTC.

The CDR3 sequence: CASRDRGQEGGYTF. The CDR3 DNA reads as TGTGCCAGCAGGGACAGGGGGCAGGAGGGTGGCTACACCTTC. The chain uses TRBV6-7 and TRBJ1-2, with 11 bases aligning to TRBD1. TRBV6-7 is annotated as an ORF whose role is uncertain. J was trimmed by 7 bases and V by 6 bases; bases with no gene match: 7. The CDR3 extends over 14 amino acids.

V usage is TRBV2 and J usage is TRBJ1-2; D uncertain. Germline CDR1 is SNHLY and CDR2 is FYNNEI. The V gene lost 4 bases and the J gene lost 2 bases, with 5 bases spanning the gap. There are 12 residues in the CDR3. The CDR3 region has the DNA TGTGCCAGCAGTGCACAGAACTATGGCTACACCTTC. Translated, it gives CASSAQNYGYTF. Drawing the rest from reference TRBV2 and TRBJ1-2, the complete variable domain is EPEVTQTPSHQVTQMGQEVILRCVPISNHLYFYWYRQILGQKVEFLVSFYNNEISEKSEIFDDQFSVERPDGSNFTLKIRSTKLEDSAMYFCASSAQNYGYTFGSGTRLTVV.

The chain recombines TRBV10-3 with TRBJ2-5; TRBD2 aligns across 10 bases. CDR1 is ENHRY, CDR2 SYGVKD, per germline. V trimming: 6 bases; J trimming: 5 bases; junction bases outside the gene matches: 9. CDR3 length equals 15 residues. The CDR3: CAISLNSGGLETQYF. The CDR3 nucleotides are TGTGCCATCAGCTTGAATAGCGGGGGGTTGGAGACCCAGTACTTC.

In this sample, this clone turned up a few times. V gene TRBV28 combines with J gene TRBJ2-7; D gene uncertain. The V end was cut by 5 bases, the J end by 6 bases, with 11 bases between. The length of the CDR3 is 12 residues. The germline CDR1 and CDR2 sequences are MDHEN and SYDVKM. CDR3 bases: TGTGCCAGCAGTGCTTCGTTCCTCGAGCAGTACGTC. This sequence encodes CASSASFLEQYV.

The J gene is TRBJ2-1, the V gene TRBV19; D assignment may be TRBD1 or TRBD2 (5 bases each). The germline V gene has CDR1 LNHDA and CDR2 SQIVND (reference sequence). The CDR3 covers 14 residues. V lost 7 bases to trimming and J lost 5 bases, with 15 bases between them. CDR3 amino acids: CASTPRGRNNEQFF. CDR3 bases: TGTGCCAGTACCCCGAGGGGACGAAACAATGAGCAGTTCTTC.

V usage is TRBV28 and J usage is TRBJ1-5; D gene unclear. Trimming took 0 bases from V and 1 from J, leaving 4 bases between them. Germline V gene lookup returns CDR1 MDHEN and CDR2 SYDVKM. The CDR3 contains 14 residues. DNA for the CDR3: TGTGCCAGCAGTTTATGGGTAAGCAATCAGCCCCAGCATTTT. It is translated as CASSLWVSNQPQHF.

The chain combines TRBV2 with TRBJ1-5; TRBD1 agrees at 8 bases. The V gene end was trimmed by 2 bases and the J gene end by 6 bases; junction bases not matched to a gene: 3. This CDR3 is built from 14 residues. CDR1 is SNHLY and CDR2 is FYNNEI in the germline V gene. For the CDR3, the DNA is TGTGCCAGCAGTGAACAGGGGGCGCGTCAGCCCCAGCATTTT. It specifies CASSEQGARQPQHF. Full variable domain (outside the CDR3, taken from reference TRBV2 and TRBJ1-5): EPEVTQTPSHQVTQMGQEVILRCVPISNHLYFYWYRQILGQKVEFLVSFYNNEISEKSEIFDDQFSVERPDGSNFTLKIRSTKLEDSAMYFCASSEQGARQPQHFGDGTRLSIL.

This clone turned up a few times. This rearrangement joins TRBV30 to TRBJ1-2; unclear D gene. CDR3 length equals 12 residues. CDR1 is GTSNPN and CDR2 is SVGIG in the germline V gene (reference sequence). V was shortened by 7 bases and J by 7 bases, with 16 bases between the two germline ends. DNA for the CDR3: TGTGCCTTTCCGGGCCCGTTCGGTGGCTACACCTTC. Translated: CAFPGPFGGYTF.

This clone was seen a handful of times. This chain uses TRBV5-1 with TRBJ2-3, with D possibly being TRBD2 (6 bases). V lost 5 bases, J lost 1 base, and 11 bases lay in between. The CDR3 is 14 amino acids. In germline, CDR1 is SGHRS, CDR2 YFSETQ. CDR3 DNA sequence: TGCGCCAGCAGAAGGGAGGCTCGCACAGATACGCAGTATTTT. It is translated as CASRREARTDTQYF. The complete variable domain, with remaining parts taken from reference TRBV5-1 and TRBJ2-3, reads KAGVTQTPRYLIKTRGQQVTLSCSPISGHRSVSWYQQTPGQGLQFLFEYFSETQRNKGNFPGRFSGRQFSNSRSEMNVSTLELGDSALYLCASRREARTDTQYFGPGTRLTVL.

The rearrangement joins TRBV28 to TRBJ2-7; D gene unclear. Trimming removed 2 bases at V and 2 bases at J, with 10 bases between. CDR1 is MDHEN, CDR2 SYDVKM, per germline. The CDR3 loop spans 14 amino acids. The CDR3 coding sequence is TGTGCCAGCAGTTTAGTGGATATTACCTACGAGCAGTACTTC. Amino acids: CASSLVDITYEQYF. The complete variable domain, with remaining parts taken from reference TRBV28 and TRBJ2-7, reads DVKVTQSSRYLVKRTGEKVFLECVQDMDHENMFWYRQDPGLGLRLIYFSYDVKMKEKGDIPEGYSVSREKKERFSLILESASTNQTSMYLCASSLVDITYEQYFGPGTRLTVT.

The V and J genes are TRBV19 and TRBJ1-5; tentative D call: TRBD1 (6 bases). The CDR3 has 18 amino acids. V was trimmed by 0 bases and J by 7 bases, leaving 22 bases between them. Germline V CDR1 and CDR2: LNHDA, SQIVND (reference sequence). The CDR3 nucleotides read TGTGCCAGTAGTATAGATGGTGGGGGCGGCACCGGTCGGCAGCCCCAGCATTTT. It specifies CASSIDGGGGTGRQPQHF.

V gene TRBV28 combines with J gene TRBJ2-5; either TRBD1 or TRBD2 may supply D (5 bases each). Germline CDR1 MDHEN, CDR2 SYDVKM. Trimming removed 6 bases at V and 5 bases at J, with 22 bases between. This CDR3 is 16 amino acids long. CDR3 sequence reads: CASSPTTGTGSETQYF. Here the CDR3 DNA reads TGTGCCAGCAGCCCGACGACCGGGACGGGATCTGAGACCCAGTACTTC.

CDR3 sequence: CASSPDRVGGNTIYF. The CDR3 DNA is TGTGCCAGCAGCCCCGACAGGGTAGGCGGAAACACCATATATTTT. The chain has TRBV11-3 and TRBJ1-3, with TRBD1 matching 7 bases. The CDR3 consists of 15 residues. V was clipped by 5 bases and J by 4 bases; unmatched bases: 8. Germline-derived CDR1 and CDR2 are SGHNT and YENEEA. Full variable domain (rest looked up from reference TRBV11-3 and TRBJ1-3): EAGVVQSPRYKIIEKKQPVAFWCNPISGHNTLYWYLQNLGQGPELLIRYENEEAVDDSQLPKDRFSAERLKGVDSTLKIQPAELGDSAVYLCASSPDRVGGNTIYFGEGSWLTVV.

This rearrangement joins TRBV5-1 to TRBJ1-2; TRBD1 matches at 8 bases. The CDR3 loop spans 14 amino acids. V shed 1 base and J 5 bases; nucleotides not matched to a gene: 4. CDR1 is SGHRS, CDR2 YFSETQ, per germline. The CDR3 region is CASSLSGQAYGYTF. The DNA for the CDR3 is TGCGCCAGCAGCTTGTCGGGACAGGCTTATGGCTACACCTTC.

The chain links TRBV6-6 to TRBJ1-2; D gene uncertain. CDR1 MNHNY and CDR2 SVGAGI come from the germline V gene (reference sequence). This CDR3 region has 14 residues. V lost 4 bases and J 0 bases, leaving 9 bases between the germline ends. DNA for the CDR3: TGTGCCAGCAGTTTGGCAGAGGCTAACTATGGCTACACCTTC. This sequence encodes CASSLAEANYGYTF.

This chain connects TRBV5-5 to TRBJ1-3; D remains unclear. Per germline, CDR1 SGHKS and CDR2 YYEKEE (reference sequence). The CDR3 consists of 16 residues. V lost 0 bases and J lost 3, with 13 bases in between. CDR3 DNA sequence: TGTGCCAGCAGCTTGGGCCCGAACCCGAATGGAAACACCATATATTTT. This gives the protein CASSLGPNPNGNTIYF.

The J gene is TRBJ1-1, the V gene TRBV6-5, with D perhaps matching TRBD1 (6 bases). V was cut by 7 bases and J by 5 bases, with 8 bases left in between. The germline gives CDR1 MNHEY, CDR2 SVGAGI. This CDR3 contains 11 residues. CDR3 DNA: TGTGCCAGCAAGGGGGGAACTGAAGCTTTCTTT. Residues: CASKGGTEAFF.

The chain uses TRBV6-5 and TRBJ1-2, with 7 bases matching TRBD1. This CDR3 has 14 residues. CDR1 is MNHEY and CDR2 is SVGAGI in the germline V gene. Trimming removed 5 bases from V and 10 bases from J; junction bases left unmatched: 13. The CDR3 loop reads CASSLTHGTALYTF. CDR3 sequence (DNA): TGTGCCAGCAGTCTCACACATGGGACAGCGCTCTACACCTTC.

V and J are TRBV4-1 and TRBJ1-2, with D possibly matching TRBD1 (5 bases). The germline V gene has CDR1 MGHRA and CDR2 YSYEKL. There are 13 residues in the CDR3. The CDR3 region is CGTRDGPLGGYTF. DNA of the CDR3: TGCGGGACGAGGGACGGACCCTTGGGCGGCTACACCTTC.

This clone was counted a few times. This chain connects TRBV7-9 to TRBJ2-6, with D tentatively TRBD1 (6 bases). The V gene lost 3 bases and the J gene lost 0 bases, with 18 bases spanning the gap. The CDR3 extends over 19 amino acids. Germline loops: CDR1 SEHNR, CDR2 FQNEAQ (reference sequence). The CDR3 reads CASSFHRESLNSGANVLTF. Written as DNA, the CDR3 is TGTGCCAGCAGCTTTCACAGGGAAAGCTTAAACTCTGGGGCCAACGTCCTGACTTTC.

The chain recombines TRBV7-2 with TRBJ1-1; D is unclear. CDR1 and CDR2 from the germline V gene are SGHTA and FQGNSA. V lost 4 bases and J 5 bases, leaving 17 bases between the germline ends. The CDR3 loop spans 15 amino acids. This CDR3 reads CASSYQLTIGTEAFF. The CDR3, as DNA: TGTGCCAGCAGCTATCAATTAACAATTGGGACTGAAGCTTTCTTT.

The chain joins TRBV19 to TRBJ1-3, with TRBD1 as a possible D gene (5 bases). The V gene's germline CDR1 is LNHDA and CDR2 SQIVND (reference sequence). CDR3 size: 13 residues. V was pared by 7 bases and J by 0 bases, with 7 bases between. The CDR3 is CASTDSSGNTIYF. The CDR3 DNA sequence: TGTGCCAGTACCGACAGCTCTGGAAACACCATATATTTT.

On this clone itself: A read error may account for a junction end that differs from germline. This rearrangement joins TRBV5-1 to TRBJ2-2; the match to TRBD1 covers 8 bases. Per germline, CDR1 SGHRS and CDR2 YFSETQ. This CDR3 region has 15 residues. As DNA, the CDR3 is TGTGCCAGCAGCTTAGGGACAGGTGTTACCGGGGAGCTGTTTTTT. It yields the protein CASSLGTGVTGELFF.

This chain uses TRBV4-3 with TRBJ2-3; D might be TRBD1 (7 bases). The CDR3 is 15 residues long. CDR1 and CDR2 from the germline V gene are LGHNA and YSLEER. V lost 4 bases and J 6 bases, leaving 17 bases between the germline ends. The chain's CDR3 is CASSRERAGGDTQYF. DNA for the CDR3: TGCGCCAGCAGCCGCGAGCGGGCAGGGGGTGATACGCAGTATTTT.

The gene calls are TRBV2 and TRBJ2-5; 7 nucleotides line up with TRBD2. V was clipped by 7 bases and J by 1 base; unmatched bases: 15. CDR1 is SNHLY, CDR2 FYNNEI, per germline. The CDR3 has 17 amino acids. The CDR3 coding sequence is TGTGCCAGCACCCGGGAGCCCCCGCGGGGGAGCCAAGAGACCCAGTACTTC. As protein: CASTREPPRGSQETQYF.

This chain links TRBV7-9 with TRBJ1-2; D remains ambiguous. Germline V CDR1 and CDR2: SEHNR, FQNEAQ (reference sequence). This CDR3 region has 12 residues. The V and J ends lost 1 base and 8 bases respectively, with 8 bases between them. For the CDR3, the DNA is TGTGCCAGCAGCTTAGGACACTTGGGCTACACCTTC. As protein: CASSLGHLGYTF.

DNA for the CDR3: TGTGCCAGCAGGGCCGGGACAGGGGTGACTGAAGCTTTCTTT. It specifies CASRAGTGVTEAFF. The chain recombines TRBV12-1 with TRBJ1-1; the table's D gene call, TRBD1, was not cross checked with the DNA. TRBV12-1 is a listed pseudogene. This CDR3 has 14 amino acids.

The gene calls are TRBV11-2 and TRBJ1-6; D remains unclear. The V end lost 2 bases, the J end lost 7 bases, and 12 bases lay between the germline ends. This CDR3 spans 15 amino acids. Germline CDR1 SGHAT, CDR2 FQNNGV. DNA of the CDR3: TGTGCCAGCAGCTTATCCCGTTTGGGAAATTCACCCCTCCACTTT. This gives the protein CASSLSRLGNSPLHF.

This sequence joins TRBV11-2 and TRBJ2-6, with TRBD2 as a possible D gene (5 bases). V was trimmed by 2 bases and J by 2 bases, leaving 7 bases between them. CDR1 and CDR2 (germline): SGHAT, FQNNGV. The CDR3 runs 15 residues. This chain's CDR3 is CASSLRGTGANVLTF. The CDR3 DNA sequence: TGTGCCAGCAGCTTACGAGGGACTGGGGCCAACGTCCTGACTTTC. The full variable domain, its missing parts supplied by reference TRBV11-2 and TRBJ2-6, is EAGVAQSPRYKIIEKRQSVAFWCNPISGHATLYWYQQILGQGPKLLIQFQNNGVVDDSQLPKDRFSAERLKGVDSTLKIQPAKLEDSAVYLCASSLRGTGANVLTFGAGSRLTVL.